This TCR beta chain was sequenced in a study of blood T cell repertoires in COVID-19. The germline V gene has CDR1 MNHEY and CDR2 SMNVEV (reference sequence). The V end lost 2 bases, the J end lost 8 bases, and 10 bases lay between the germline ends. The CDR3 sequence is 13 residues long. This clone was seen only a few times. Measured with immunoSEQ multiplex PCR; TCRdb has only the in-frame clones, and not every one. This sample has under 150,000 clones, with approximately 83% found just once. The source material was peripheral blood. This TCR came from a man in his forties with active or convalescent COVID-19. This sequence joins TRBV27 and TRBJ2-4, with TRBD2 as a possible D gene (7 bases). CDR3 in amino acids: CASSLRGGDIQYF. The DNA of the CDR3 is TGTGCCAGCAGTTTACGAGGGGGGGACATTCAGTACTTC.